These 16 T cell receptor beta chains originate from one sample sequenced in a study of OX40 agonist ivuxolimab in advanced cancers. The data were produced by immunoSEQ multiplex PCR, yet TCRdb's version contains in-frame clones alone and is incomplete. The data contain roughly 100,000 clones, 92% of them seen just once; the ten biggest clones take up less than 3.5%. This specimen was CD4+ or CD8+ T cells sorted from blood, taken in a trial of the OX40 agonist ivuxolimab. The receptors originated from an adult with an advanced solid tumor such as melanoma, head and neck, liver or kidney cancer.

This clone was picked up one time. V is TRBV7-8 and J is TRBJ2-3, with 7 positions matching TRBD2. The V gene's germline CDR1 is SGHVS and CDR2 FQNEAQ. This CDR3 region has 14 residues. The J segment lost 5 bases and the V segment lost 0 bases, leaving 2 bases of the junction unmatched. The chain's CDR3 is CASSLAGGVDTQYF. CDR3 DNA: TGTGCCAGCAGCTTAGCGGGGGGGGTAGATACGCAGTATTTT.

Only one count was recorded for this clone. V and J are TRBV29-1 and TRBJ2-1; D is perhaps TRBD1 (6 bases). The CDR3 spans 16 residues. V lost 5 bases, J lost 6 bases, and 23 bases lay in between. From germline, CDR1 is SQVTM and CDR2 ANQGSEA. In nucleotides, the CDR3 is TGCAGCGTTTTGCAGTTAGGGACATCTTTGAGCAATGAGCAGTTCTTC. This gives the protein CSVLQLGTSLSNEQFF.

The V and J genes are TRBV6-1 and TRBJ2-7; 8 bases agree with TRBD2. CDR1 is MNHNS and CDR2 is SASEGT in the germline V gene. The CDR3 spans 14 residues. The V gene end was trimmed by 2 bases and the J gene end by 4 bases; junction bases not matched to a gene: 4. In DNA, the CDR3 is TGTGCCAGCAGTGAATGGACTAGCCGTTACGAGCAGTACTTC. Translation: CASSEWTSRYEQYF.

The gene calls are TRBV7-2 and TRBJ2-7; the D gene is possibly TRBD2 (6 bases). Germline assignment: CDR1 SGHTA and CDR2 FQGNSA. With 0 bases removed from V and 2 bases from J, the gap between germline ends came to 11 bases. This CDR3 is built from 15 residues. In DNA form, the CDR3 reads TGTGCCAGCAGCTTAGCGCCCCTAGCGACCTACGAGCAGTACTTC. Translation gives CASSLAPLATYEQYF.

The rearrangement joins TRBV28 to TRBJ2-2, with D maybe TRBD1 (6 bases). Germline lookup yields CDR1 MDHEN and CDR2 SYDVKM. V was pared by 3 bases and J by 4 bases, with 12 bases between. The CDR3 has 15 residues. The CDR3 bases are TGTGCCAGCAGTTTGACAGGACCGACCACCGGGGAGCTGTTTTTT. Its protein product is CASSLTGPTTGELFF. Full variable domain (outside the CDR3, taken from reference TRBV28 and TRBJ2-2): DVKVTQSSRYLVKRTGEKVFLECVQDMDHENMFWYRQDPGLGLRLIYFSYDVKMKEKGDIPEGYSVSREKKERFSLILESASTNQTSMYLCASSLTGPTTGELFFGEGSRLTVL.

This clone occurred a few times. The J gene is TRBJ1-3, the V gene TRBV28; D remains ambiguous. Germline lookup yields CDR1 MDHEN and CDR2 SYDVKM. The V end lost 6 bases, the J end lost 10 bases, and 10 bases lay between the germline ends. The CDR3 loop spans 11 amino acids. CDR3 coding DNA: TGTGCCAGCAGCTTTATTGGTACCATATATTTT. Amino acids: CASSFIGTIYF.

The genes are TRBV7-2 and TRBJ2-7; D not resolved. Germline lookup yields CDR1 SGHTA and CDR2 FQGNSA. This CDR3 has 15 amino acids. With 5 bases removed from V and 0 bases from J, the gap between germline ends came to 14 bases. CDR3 region: CASSPTDHSSYEQYF. The CDR3 DNA is TGTGCCAGCAGCCCGACGGATCATAGCTCCTACGAGCAGTACTTC.

The chain employs TRBV25-1 and TRBJ2-7; tentative D call: TRBD1 (6 bases). Germline V gives CDR1 MGHDK, CDR2 SYGVNS. The CDR3 runs 13 residues. V lost 2 bases, J lost 6 bases, and 11 bases lay in between. This chain's CDR3 is CASSEEGDLEQYF. The CDR3 coding sequence is TGTGCCAGCAGTGAAGAGGGGGACCTCGAGCAGTACTTC.

This chain links TRBV2 with TRBJ2-7; D gene unclear. V was shortened by 1 base and J by 4 bases, with 14 bases between the two germline ends. Germline assignment: CDR1 SNHLY and CDR2 FYNNEI. The CDR3 contains 15 residues. The CDR3 nucleotides read TGTGCCAGCAGTGAAGGTCACACTACGGCTTACGAGCAGTACTTC. This codes for CASSEGHTTAYEQYF.

This chain uses TRBV6-4 with TRBJ2-3, with D perhaps matching TRBD1 or TRBD2 (6 bases each). Per germline, CDR1 MRHNA and CDR2 SNTAGT. V lost 1 base, J lost 3 bases, and 11 bases lay in between. This CDR3 is built from 15 residues. The CDR3 DNA sequence: TGTGCCAGCAGTGACTGGGGGGCTAGTACAGATACGCAGTATTTT. Its protein is CASSDWGASTDTQYF.

The rearrangement joins TRBV27 to TRBJ2-7; the D gene is possibly TRBD1 (5 bases). Trimming left V 6 bases short and J 3 bases short, with 18 bases between. The CDR3 spans 15 residues. Germline loops: CDR1 MNHEY, CDR2 SMNVEV (reference sequence). The CDR3 nucleotides are TGTGCCAGCAGCCTGGGGTATCCAGGGAACTACGAGCAGTACTTC. It yields the protein CASSLGYPGNYEQYF.

The CDR3 region is CAISVEAISNTGELFF. The CDR3 DNA sequence: TGTGCCATCAGTGTAGAGGCCATCTCGAACACCGGGGAGCTGTTTTTT. This chain connects TRBV10-3 to TRBJ2-2; D not resolved. V was trimmed by 4 bases and J by 0 bases, leaving 12 bases between them. CDR1 and CDR2 from the germline V gene are ENHRY and SYGVKD. There are 16 residues in the CDR3.

The chain has TRBV5-1 and TRBJ1-3, with D possibly being TRBD1 (5 bases). This CDR3 region has 15 residues. V gave up 0 bases and J gave up 4 bases, with 11 bases separating them. The V gene's germline CDR1 is SGHRS and CDR2 YFSETQ. The DNA of the CDR3 is TGCGCCAGCAGCTTGGCCAGGGTGGGCGGAAACACCATATATTTT. It translates to CASSLARVGGNTIYF.

This chain links TRBV2 with TRBJ2-7; no clear D gene. V lost 11 bases and J 2 bases, leaving 13 bases between the germline ends. CDR1 and CDR2 (germline): SNHLY, FYNNEI. The CDR3 is made up of 12 amino acids. CDR3 residues: CAGLTDPYEQYF. Written as DNA, the CDR3 is TGTGCCGGCCTAACGGATCCCTACGAGCAGTACTTC.

The gene calls are TRBV7-6 and TRBJ2-4, with a possible D match to TRBD1 (6 bases). The CDR3 sequence is 16 residues long. V was cut by 1 base and J by 8 bases, with 18 bases left in between. The V gene's germline CDR1 is SGHVS and CDR2 FNYEAQ. This CDR3 is CASSLGPPGKGDIQYF. CDR3 coding DNA: TGTGCCAGCAGCTTAGGGCCCCCAGGGAAGGGGGACATTCAGTACTTC.

V gene TRBV2 combines with J gene TRBJ2-5; 7 nucleotides agree with TRBD1. The CDR3 spans 13 residues. Germline values: CDR1 SNHLY, CDR2 FYNNEI. With V trimmed by 9 bases and J by 3 bases, 7 bases remained unmatched. Here the CDR3 DNA reads TGTGCCAGGTCCGACAGGGTCAAAGAGACCCAGTACTTC. Translation gives CARSDRVKETQYF.